This T cell receptor (beta chain) came from a study of control samples from healthy donors and cancer patients. Method: immunoSEQ multiplex PCR; TCRdb's copy keeps in-frame clones and lacks some. The data contain 170,000 or so clones, around 92% of them singletons. The germline V and J ends were trimmed by 7 bases and 4 bases, with 9 bases remaining between them. This CDR3 has 12 amino acids. Germline V gene lookup returns CDR1 SGHRS and CDR2 YFSETQ. The sample taken for sequencing was blood. V gene TRBV5-1 combines with J gene TRBJ2-1; D not resolved. The source of this sequence is a woman aged 35 to 49 in good health. CDR3 in amino acids: CASSHRYNEQFF. The CDR3 bases are TGCGCCAGCTCCCACCGTTACAATGAGCAGTTCTTC.